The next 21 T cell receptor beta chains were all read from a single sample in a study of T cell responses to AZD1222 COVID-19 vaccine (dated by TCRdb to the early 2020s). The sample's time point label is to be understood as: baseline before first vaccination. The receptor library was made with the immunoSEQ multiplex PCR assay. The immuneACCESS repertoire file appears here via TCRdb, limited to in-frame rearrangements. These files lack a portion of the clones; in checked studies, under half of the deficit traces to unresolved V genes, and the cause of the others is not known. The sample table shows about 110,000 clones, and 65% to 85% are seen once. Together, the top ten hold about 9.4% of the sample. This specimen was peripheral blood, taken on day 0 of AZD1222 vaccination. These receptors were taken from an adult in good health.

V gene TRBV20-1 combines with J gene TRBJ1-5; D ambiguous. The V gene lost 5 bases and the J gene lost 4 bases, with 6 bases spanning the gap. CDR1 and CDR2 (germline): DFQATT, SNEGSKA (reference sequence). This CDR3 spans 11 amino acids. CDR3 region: CSAPLNQPQHF. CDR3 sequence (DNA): TGCAGTGCTCCCTTGAATCAGCCCCAGCATTTT.

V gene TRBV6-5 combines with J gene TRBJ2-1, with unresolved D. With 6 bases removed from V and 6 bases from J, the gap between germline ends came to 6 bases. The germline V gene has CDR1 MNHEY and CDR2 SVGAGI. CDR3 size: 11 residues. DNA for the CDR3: TGTGCCAGCAGAGGTAGCAATGAGCAGTTCTTC. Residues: CASRGSNEQFF.

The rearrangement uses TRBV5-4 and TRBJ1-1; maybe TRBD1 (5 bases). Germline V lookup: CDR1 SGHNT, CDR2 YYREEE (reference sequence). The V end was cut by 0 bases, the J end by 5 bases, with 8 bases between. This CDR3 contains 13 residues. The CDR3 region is CASSLERGTEAFF. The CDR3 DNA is TGTGCCAGCAGCTTGGAGAGGGGAACTGAAGCTTTCTTT.

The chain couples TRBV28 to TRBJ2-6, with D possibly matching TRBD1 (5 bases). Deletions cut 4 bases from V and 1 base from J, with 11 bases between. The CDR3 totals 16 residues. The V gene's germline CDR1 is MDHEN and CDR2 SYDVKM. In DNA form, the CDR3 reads TGTGCCAGCAGTTCGGCAGGGATATCTGGGGCCAACGTCCTGACTTTC. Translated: CASSSAGISGANVLTF.

CDR3: CASSFSGVTDTQYF. DNA for the CDR3: TGTGCCAGCAGCTTCTCCGGAGTCACAGATACGCAGTATTTT. The rearrangement joins TRBV11-3 to TRBJ2-3; D unresolved. This CDR3 has 14 residues. Trimming cost V 3 bases and J 2 bases, with 9 bases left between them. Germline CDR1 reads SGHNT; CDR2 reads YENEEA.

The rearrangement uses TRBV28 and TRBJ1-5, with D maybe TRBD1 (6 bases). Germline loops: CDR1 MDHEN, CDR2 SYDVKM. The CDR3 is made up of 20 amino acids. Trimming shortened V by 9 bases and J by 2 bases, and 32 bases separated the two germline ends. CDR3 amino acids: CASYDRPKVPTVGGNQPQHF. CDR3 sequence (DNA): TGTGCCAGTTACGACAGGCCCAAAGTCCCTACAGTAGGAGGCAATCAGCCCCAGCATTTT.

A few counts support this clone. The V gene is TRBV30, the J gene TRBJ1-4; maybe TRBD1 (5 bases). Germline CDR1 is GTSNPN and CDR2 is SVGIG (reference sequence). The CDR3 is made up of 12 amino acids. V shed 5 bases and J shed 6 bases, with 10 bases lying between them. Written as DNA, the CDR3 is TGTGCCTGGGGGGGACCTCATGAAAAACTGTTTTTT. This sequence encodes CAWGGPHEKLFF.

CDR3 DNA sequence: TGTGCCTACCAGGGGGCCCTCACAGATACGCAGTATTTT. Translating gives CAYQGALTDTQYF. The rearrangement uses TRBV30 and TRBJ2-3; 8 nucleotides align to TRBD1. Germline V lookup: CDR1 GTSNPN, CDR2 SVGIG (reference sequence). The CDR3 has 13 amino acids. With V trimmed by 7 bases and J by 2 bases, 5 bases remained unmatched.

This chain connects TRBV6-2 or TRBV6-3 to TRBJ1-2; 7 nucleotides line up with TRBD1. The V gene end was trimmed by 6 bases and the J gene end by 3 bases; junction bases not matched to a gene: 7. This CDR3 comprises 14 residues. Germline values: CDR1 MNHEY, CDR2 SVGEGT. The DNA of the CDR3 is TGTGCCAGCAGCCCAACAACAGGGGACTATGGCTACACCTTC. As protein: CASSPTTGDYGYTF.

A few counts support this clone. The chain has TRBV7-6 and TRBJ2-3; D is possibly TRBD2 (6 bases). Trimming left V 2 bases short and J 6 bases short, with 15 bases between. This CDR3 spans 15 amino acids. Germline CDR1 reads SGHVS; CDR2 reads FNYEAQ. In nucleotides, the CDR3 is TGTGCCAGCAGCTTAATCGGGGACTTGATGGATACGCAGTATTTT. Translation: CASSLIGDLMDTQYF.

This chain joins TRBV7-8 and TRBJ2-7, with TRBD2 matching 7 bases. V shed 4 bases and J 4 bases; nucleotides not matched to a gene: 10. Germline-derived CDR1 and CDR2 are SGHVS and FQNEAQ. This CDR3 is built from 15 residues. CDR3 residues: CASSSAAGAGYEQYF. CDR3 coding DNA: TGTGCCAGCAGCTCCGCCGCGGGAGCGGGATACGAGCAGTACTTC.

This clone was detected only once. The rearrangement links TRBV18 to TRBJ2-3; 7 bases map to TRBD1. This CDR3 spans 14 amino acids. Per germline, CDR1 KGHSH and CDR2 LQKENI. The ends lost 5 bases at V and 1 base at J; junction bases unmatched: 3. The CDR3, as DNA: TGTGCCAGCTCAGCCGACAGGGGCACAGATACGCAGTATTTT. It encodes CASSADRGTDTQYF.

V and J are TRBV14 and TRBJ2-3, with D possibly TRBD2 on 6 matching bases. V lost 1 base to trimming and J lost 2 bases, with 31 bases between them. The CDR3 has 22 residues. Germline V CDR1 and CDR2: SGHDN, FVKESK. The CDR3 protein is CASSQVVGGPNPYHPDTDTQYF. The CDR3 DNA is TGTGCCAGCAGCCAAGTAGTCGGGGGTCCCAACCCCTACCATCCAGACACAGATACGCAGTATTTT.

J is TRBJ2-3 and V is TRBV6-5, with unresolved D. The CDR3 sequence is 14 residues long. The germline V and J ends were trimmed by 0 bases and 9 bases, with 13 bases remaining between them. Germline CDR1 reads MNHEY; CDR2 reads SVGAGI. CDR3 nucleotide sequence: TGTGCCAGCAGTTACTCGATAGGAACGGACACGCAGTATTTT. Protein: CASSYSIGTDTQYF.

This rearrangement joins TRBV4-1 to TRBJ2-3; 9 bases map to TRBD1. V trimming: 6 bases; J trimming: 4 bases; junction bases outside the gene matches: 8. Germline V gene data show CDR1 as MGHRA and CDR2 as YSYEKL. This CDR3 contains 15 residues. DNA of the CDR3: TGCGCCAGCAGGAAGGGACAGGGAAGTCCAGATACGCAGTATTTT. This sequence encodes CASRKGQGSPDTQYF.

The CDR3: CASRYDRSPLHF. The CDR3 DNA reads TGCGCCAGCCGGTATGATAGGTCACCCCTCCACTTT. V and J are TRBV5-1 and TRBJ1-6; D gene uncertain. V dropped 7 bases and J dropped 10 bases, with 12 bases sitting between them. This CDR3 is 12 amino acids long. Germline values: CDR1 SGHRS, CDR2 YFSETQ.

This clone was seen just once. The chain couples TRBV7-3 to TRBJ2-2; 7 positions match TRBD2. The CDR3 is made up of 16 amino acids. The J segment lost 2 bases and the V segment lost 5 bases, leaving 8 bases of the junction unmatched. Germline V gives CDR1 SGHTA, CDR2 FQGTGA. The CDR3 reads CASSRLPSGNTGELFF. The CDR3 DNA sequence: TGTGCCAGCAGCCGACTCCCTAGCGGAAACACCGGGGAGCTGTTTTTT.

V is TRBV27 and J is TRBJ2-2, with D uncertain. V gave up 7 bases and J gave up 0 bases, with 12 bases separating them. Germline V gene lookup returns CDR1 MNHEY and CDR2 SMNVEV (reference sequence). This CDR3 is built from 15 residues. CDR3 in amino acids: CASTPSDTNTGELFF. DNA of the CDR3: TGTGCCAGCACCCCCAGCGACACGAACACCGGGGAGCTGTTTTTT.

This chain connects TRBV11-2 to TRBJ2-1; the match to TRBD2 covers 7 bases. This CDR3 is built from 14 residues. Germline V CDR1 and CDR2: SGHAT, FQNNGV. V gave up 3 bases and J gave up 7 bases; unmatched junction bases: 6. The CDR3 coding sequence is TGTGCCAGCAGCTTCTCGGGAGGAGGGAATGAGCAGTTCTTC. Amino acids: CASSFSGGGNEQFF.

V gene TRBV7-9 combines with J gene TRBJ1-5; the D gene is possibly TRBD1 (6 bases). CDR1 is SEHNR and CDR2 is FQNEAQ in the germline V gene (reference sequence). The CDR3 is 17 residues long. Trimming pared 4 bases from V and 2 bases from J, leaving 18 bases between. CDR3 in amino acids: CASSSNDRNVRNQPQHF. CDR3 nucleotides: TGTGCCAGCAGCTCTAACGACAGGAATGTACGCAATCAGCCCCAGCATTTT.

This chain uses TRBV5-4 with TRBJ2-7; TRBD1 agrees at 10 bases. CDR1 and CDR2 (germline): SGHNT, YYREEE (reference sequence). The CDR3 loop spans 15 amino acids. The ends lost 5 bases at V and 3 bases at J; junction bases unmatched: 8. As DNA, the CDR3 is TGTGCCAGCAGTCAAGGGACAGGGGAGGTCTACGAGCAGTACTTC. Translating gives CASSQGTGEVYEQYF.